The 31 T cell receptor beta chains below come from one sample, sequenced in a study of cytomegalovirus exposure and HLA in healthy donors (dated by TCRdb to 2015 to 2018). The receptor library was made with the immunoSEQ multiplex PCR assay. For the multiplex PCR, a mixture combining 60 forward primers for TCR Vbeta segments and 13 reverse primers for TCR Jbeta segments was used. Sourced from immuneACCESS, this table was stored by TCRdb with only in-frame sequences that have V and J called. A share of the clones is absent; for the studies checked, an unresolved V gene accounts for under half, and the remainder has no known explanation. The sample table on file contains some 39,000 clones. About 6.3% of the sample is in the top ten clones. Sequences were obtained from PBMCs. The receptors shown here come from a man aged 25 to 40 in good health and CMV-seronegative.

The CDR3 DNA follows: TGTGCCAGCCGAAAGACAGGGTTGTCCTACAATGAGCAGTTCTTC. It specifies CASRKTGLSYNEQFF. The gene calls are TRBV27 and TRBJ2-1, with 7 bases matching TRBD1. V gave up 8 bases and J gave up 1 base; unmatched junction bases: 8. This CDR3 has 15 residues. Germline V gives CDR1 MNHEY, CDR2 SMNVEV (reference sequence).

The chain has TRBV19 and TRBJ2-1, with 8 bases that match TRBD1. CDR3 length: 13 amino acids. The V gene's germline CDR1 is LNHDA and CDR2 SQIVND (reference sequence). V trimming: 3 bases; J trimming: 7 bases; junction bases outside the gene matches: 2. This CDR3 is CASSIGDRNEQFF. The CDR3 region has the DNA TGTGCCAGTAGTATCGGGGACAGGAATGAGCAGTTCTTC.

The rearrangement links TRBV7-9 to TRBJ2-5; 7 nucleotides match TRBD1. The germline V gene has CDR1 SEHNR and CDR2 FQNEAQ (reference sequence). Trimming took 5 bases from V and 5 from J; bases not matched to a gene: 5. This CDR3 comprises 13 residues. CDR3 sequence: CASSPSGGETQYF. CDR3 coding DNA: TGTGCCAGCAGCCCCTCAGGGGGTGAGACCCAGTACTTC. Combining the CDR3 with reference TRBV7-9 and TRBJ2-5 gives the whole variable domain DTGVSQNPRHKITKRGQNVTFRCDPISEHNRLYWYRQTLGQGPEFLTYFQNEAQLEKSRLLSDRFSAERPKGSFSTLEIQRTEQGDSAMYLCASSPSGGETQYFGPGTRLLVL.

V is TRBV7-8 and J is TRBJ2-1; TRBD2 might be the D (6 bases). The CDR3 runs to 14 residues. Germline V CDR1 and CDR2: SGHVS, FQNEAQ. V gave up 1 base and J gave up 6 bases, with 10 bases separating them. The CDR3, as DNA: TGTGCCAGCAGCTTAGTATGGGGAGGCAATGAGCAGTTCTTC. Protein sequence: CASSLVWGGNEQFF.

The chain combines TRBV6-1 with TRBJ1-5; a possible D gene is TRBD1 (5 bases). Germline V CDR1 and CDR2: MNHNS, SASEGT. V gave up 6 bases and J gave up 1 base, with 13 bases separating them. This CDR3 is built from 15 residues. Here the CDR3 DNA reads TGTGCCAGCAGAGAACAGGATTTGAGCAATCAGCCCCAGCATTTT. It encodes CASREQDLSNQPQHF.

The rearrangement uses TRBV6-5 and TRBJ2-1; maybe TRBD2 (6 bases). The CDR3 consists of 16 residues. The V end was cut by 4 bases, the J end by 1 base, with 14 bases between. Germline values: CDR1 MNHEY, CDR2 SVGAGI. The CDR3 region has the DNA TGTGCCAGCAGTTTGACCGGGACTTTTTCCTACAATGAGCAGTTCTTC. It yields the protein CASSLTGTFSYNEQFF.

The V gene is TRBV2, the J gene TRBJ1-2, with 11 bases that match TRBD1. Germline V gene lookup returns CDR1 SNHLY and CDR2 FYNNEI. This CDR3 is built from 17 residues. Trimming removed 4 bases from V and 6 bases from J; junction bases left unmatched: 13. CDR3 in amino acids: CASSARALKGQGDGYTF. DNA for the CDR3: TGTGCCAGCAGTGCTAGGGCCCTAAAGGGACAGGGGGATGGCTACACCTTC.

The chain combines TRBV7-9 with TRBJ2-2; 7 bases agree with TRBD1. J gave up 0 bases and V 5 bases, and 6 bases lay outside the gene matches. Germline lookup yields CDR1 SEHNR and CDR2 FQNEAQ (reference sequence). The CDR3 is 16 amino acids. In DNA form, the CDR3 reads TGTGCCAGCAGCCGCAGACAGGGCGCGAACACCGGGGAGCTGTTTTTT. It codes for CASSRRQGANTGELFF.

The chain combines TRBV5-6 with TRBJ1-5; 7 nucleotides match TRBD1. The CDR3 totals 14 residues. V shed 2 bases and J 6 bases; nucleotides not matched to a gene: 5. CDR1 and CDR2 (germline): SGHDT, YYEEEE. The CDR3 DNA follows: TGTGCCAGCAGCTTACAGGGGAACGGTCAGCCCCAGCATTTT. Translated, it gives CASSLQGNGQPQHF.

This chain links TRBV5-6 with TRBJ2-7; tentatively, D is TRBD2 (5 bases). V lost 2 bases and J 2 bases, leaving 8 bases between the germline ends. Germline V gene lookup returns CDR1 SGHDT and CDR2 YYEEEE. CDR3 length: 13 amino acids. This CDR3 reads CASSFSGAYEQYF. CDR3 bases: TGTGCCAGCAGCTTCTCCGGGGCCTACGAGCAGTACTTC.

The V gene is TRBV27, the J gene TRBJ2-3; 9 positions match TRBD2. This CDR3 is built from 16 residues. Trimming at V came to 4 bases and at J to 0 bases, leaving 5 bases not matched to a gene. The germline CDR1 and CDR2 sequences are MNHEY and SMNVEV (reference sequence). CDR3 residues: CASSWSSGESTDTQYF. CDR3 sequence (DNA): TGTGCCAGCAGTTGGTCTAGCGGGGAAAGCACAGATACGCAGTATTTT.

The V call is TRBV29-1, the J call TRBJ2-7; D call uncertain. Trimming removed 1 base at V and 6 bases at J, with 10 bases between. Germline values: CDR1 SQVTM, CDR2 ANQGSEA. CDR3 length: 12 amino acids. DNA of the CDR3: TGCAGCGTTGAAGGCAGGCTTCTCGAGCAGTACTTC. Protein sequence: CSVEGRLLEQYF.

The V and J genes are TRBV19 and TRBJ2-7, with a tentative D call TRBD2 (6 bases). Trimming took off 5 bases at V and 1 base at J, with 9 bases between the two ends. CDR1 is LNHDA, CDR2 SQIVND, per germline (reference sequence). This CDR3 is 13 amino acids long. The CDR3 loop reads CASSRAGSYEQYF. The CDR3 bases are TGTGCCAGTAGTCGCGCGGGGTCCTACGAGCAGTACTTC.

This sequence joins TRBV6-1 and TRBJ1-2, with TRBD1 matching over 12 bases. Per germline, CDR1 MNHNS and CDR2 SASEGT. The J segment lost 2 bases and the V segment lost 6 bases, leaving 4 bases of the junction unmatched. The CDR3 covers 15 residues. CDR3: CASRGQGAGNYGYTF. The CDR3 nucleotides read TGTGCCAGCAGGGGACAGGGGGCCGGGAACTATGGCTACACCTTC.

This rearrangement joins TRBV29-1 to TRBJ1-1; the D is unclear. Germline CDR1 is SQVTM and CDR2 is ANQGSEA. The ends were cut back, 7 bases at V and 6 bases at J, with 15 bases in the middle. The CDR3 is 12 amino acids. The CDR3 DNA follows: TGCAGCGCGTCCACGGGTGCTGCTGAAGCTTTCTTT. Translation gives CSASTGAAEAFF. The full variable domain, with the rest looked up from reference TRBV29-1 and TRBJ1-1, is SAVISQKPSRDICQRGTSLTIQCQVDSQVTMMFWYRQQPGQSLTLIATANQGSEATYESGFVIDKFPISRPNLTFSTLTVSNMSPEDSSIYLCSASTGAAEAFFGQGTRLTVV.

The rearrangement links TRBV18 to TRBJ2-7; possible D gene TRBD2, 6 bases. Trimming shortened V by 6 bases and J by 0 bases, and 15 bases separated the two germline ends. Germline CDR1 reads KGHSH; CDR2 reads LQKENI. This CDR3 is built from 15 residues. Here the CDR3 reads CASSGGDAGSYEQYF. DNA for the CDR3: TGTGCCAGCTCGGGGGGAGACGCGGGCTCCTACGAGCAGTACTTC. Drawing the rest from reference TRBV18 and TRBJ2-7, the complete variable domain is NAGVMQNPRHLVRRRGQEARLRCSPMKGHSHVYWYRQLPEEGLKFMVYLQKENIIDESGMPKERFSAEFPKEGPSILRIQQVVRGDSAAYFCASSGGDAGSYEQYFGPGTRLTVT.

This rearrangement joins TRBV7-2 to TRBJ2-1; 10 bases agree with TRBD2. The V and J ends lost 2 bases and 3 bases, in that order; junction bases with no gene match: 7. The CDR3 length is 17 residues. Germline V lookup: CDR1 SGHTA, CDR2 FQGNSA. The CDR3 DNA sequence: TGTGCCAGCAGCTTATACGGTACTAGCGGGGACTACAATGAGCAGTTCTTC. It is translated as CASSLYGTSGDYNEQFF. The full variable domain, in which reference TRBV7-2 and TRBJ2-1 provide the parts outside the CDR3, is GAGVSQSPSNKVTEKGKDVELRCDPISGHTALYWYRQSLGQGLEFLIYFQGNSAPDKSGLPSDRFSAERTGGSVSTLTIQRTQQEDSAVYLCASSLYGTSGDYNEQFFGPGTRLTVL.

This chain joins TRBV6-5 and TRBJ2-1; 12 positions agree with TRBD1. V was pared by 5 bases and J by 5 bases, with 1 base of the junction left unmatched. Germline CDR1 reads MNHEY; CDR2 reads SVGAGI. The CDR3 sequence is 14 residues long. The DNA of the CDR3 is TGTGCCAGCAGTGGGACAGGGGGCCACAATGAGCAGTTCTTC. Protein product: CASSGTGGHNEQFF.

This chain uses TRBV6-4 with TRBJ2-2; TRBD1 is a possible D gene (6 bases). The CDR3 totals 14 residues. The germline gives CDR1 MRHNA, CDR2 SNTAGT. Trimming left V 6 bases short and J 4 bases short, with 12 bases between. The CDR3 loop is CASRKTGSTGELFF. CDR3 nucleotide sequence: TGTGCCAGCAGGAAAACAGGGAGCACCGGGGAGCTGTTTTTT.

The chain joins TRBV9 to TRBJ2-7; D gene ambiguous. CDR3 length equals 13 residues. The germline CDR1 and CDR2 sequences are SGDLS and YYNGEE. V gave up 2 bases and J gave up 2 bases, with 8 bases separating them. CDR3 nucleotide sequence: TGTGCCAGCAGCGTTTCCCAAACCTACGAGCAGTACTTC. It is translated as CASSVSQTYEQYF.

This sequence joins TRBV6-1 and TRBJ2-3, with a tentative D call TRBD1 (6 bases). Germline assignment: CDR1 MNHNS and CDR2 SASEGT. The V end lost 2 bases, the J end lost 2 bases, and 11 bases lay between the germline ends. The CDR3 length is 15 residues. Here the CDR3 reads CASSERTEITDTQYF. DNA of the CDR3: TGTGCCAGCAGTGAACGGACAGAAATCACAGATACGCAGTATTTT.

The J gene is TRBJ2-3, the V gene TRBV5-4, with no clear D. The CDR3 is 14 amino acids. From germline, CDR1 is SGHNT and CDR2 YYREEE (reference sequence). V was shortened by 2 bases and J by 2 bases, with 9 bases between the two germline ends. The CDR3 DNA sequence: TGTGCCAGCAGCTTCCGTGAGCCCACAGATACGCAGTATTTT. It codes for CASSFREPTDTQYF.

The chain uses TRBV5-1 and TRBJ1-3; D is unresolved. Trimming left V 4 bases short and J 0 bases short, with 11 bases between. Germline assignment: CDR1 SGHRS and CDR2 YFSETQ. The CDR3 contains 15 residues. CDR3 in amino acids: CASSREGPSGNTIYF. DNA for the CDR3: TGCGCCAGCAGCCGGGAGGGCCCCTCTGGAAACACCATATATTTT.

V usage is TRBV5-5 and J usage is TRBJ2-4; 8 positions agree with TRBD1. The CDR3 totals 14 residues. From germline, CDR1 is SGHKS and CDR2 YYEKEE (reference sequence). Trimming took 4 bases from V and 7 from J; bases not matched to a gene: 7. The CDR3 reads CASSLSDRENIQYF. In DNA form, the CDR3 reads TGTGCCAGCAGCCTATCGGACAGGGAGAACATTCAGTACTTC.

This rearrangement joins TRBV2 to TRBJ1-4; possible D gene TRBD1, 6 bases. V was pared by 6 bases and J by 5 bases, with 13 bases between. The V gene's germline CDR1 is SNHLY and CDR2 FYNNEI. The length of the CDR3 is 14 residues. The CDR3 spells CASRIQGRNEKLFF. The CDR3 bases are TGTGCCAGCAGGATACAGGGTAGGAATGAAAAACTGTTTTTT.

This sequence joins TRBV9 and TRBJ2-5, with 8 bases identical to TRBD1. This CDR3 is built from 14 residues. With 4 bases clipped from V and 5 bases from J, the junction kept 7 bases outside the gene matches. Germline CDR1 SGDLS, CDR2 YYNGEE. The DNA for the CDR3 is TGTGCCAGCAGCCTCCGACAGGGGAGCGAGACCCAGTACTTC. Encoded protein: CASSLRQGSETQYF.

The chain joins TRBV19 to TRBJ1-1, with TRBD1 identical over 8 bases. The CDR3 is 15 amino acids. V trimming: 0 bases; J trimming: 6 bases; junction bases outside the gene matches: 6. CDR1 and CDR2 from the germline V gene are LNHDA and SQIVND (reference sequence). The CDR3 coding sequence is TGTGCCAGTAGTATAGATGTCAGGGGGCGATCTGAAGCTTTCTTT. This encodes CASSIDVRGRSEAFF.

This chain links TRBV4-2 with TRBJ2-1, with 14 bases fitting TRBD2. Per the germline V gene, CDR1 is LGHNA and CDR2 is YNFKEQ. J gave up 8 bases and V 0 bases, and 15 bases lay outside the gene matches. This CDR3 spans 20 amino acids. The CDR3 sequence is CASSQDQTSGRAWGRHEQFF. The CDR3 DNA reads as TGTGCCAGCAGCCAAGATCAGACTAGCGGGAGGGCCTGGGGACGTCATGAGCAGTTCTTC.

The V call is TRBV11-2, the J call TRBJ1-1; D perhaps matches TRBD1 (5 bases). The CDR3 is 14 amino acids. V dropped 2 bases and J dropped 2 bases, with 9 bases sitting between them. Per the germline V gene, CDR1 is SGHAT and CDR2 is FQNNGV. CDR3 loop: CASSLYGANTEAFF. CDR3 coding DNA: TGTGCCAGCAGCTTATATGGGGCAAACACTGAAGCTTTCTTT.

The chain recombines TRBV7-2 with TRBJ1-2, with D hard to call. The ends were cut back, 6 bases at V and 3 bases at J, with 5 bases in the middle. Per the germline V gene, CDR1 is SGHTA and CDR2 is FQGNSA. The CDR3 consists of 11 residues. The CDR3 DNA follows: TGTGCCAGCAGTCTATACTATGGCTACACCTTC. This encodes CASSLYYGYTF.

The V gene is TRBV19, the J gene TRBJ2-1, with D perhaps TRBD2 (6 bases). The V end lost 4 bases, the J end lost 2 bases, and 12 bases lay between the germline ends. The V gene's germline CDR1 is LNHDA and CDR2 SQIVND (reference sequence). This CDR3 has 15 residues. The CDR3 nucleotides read TGTGCCAGTAGTAAAATAGCGGACCCCTACAATGAGCAGTTCTTC. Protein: CASSKIADPYNEQFF.